The present T cell receptor beta chain was sequenced within a study of OX40 agonist ivuxolimab in advanced cancers. Study background: Patients treated during dose escalation were battling hepatocellular carcinoma, melanoma, renal cell or head and neck cancer. Participants, around 80% male, averaged about 56 years of age, ranging from roughly 20 to 79. The eligibility criteria allowed prior anti-PD-1, anti-PD-L1 or anti-CTLA-4 therapy, and about 40% had some.

Germline assignment: CDR1 SNHLY and CDR2 FYNNEI. V dropped 8 bases and J dropped 4; count of bases not matched to a gene: 5. The CDR3 loop spans 14 amino acids. Generated by immunoSEQ multiplex PCR, the TCRdb table keeps only in-frame clones and is missing some. The table lists around 67,000 clones, roughly 85% of them singletons. The source of this sequence is an adult with an advanced solid tumor such as melanoma, head and neck, liver or kidney cancer. The V gene is TRBV2, the J gene TRBJ2-1; 10 bases map to TRBD2. Sequences were derived from CD4+ or CD8+ T cells sorted from blood, sampled in a trial of the OX40 agonist ivuxolimab. The CDR3: CASGGTSVYNEQFF. The CDR3 DNA is TGTGCCAGCGGGGGGACTAGCGTATACAATGAGCAGTTCTTC. The full variable domain, with the rest looked up from reference TRBV2 and TRBJ2-1, is EPEVTQTPSHQVTQMGQEVILRCVPISNHLYFYWYRQILGQKVEFLVSFYNNEISEKSEIFDDQFSVERPDGSNFTLKIRSTKLEDSAMYFCASGGTSVYNEQFFGPGTRLTVL.